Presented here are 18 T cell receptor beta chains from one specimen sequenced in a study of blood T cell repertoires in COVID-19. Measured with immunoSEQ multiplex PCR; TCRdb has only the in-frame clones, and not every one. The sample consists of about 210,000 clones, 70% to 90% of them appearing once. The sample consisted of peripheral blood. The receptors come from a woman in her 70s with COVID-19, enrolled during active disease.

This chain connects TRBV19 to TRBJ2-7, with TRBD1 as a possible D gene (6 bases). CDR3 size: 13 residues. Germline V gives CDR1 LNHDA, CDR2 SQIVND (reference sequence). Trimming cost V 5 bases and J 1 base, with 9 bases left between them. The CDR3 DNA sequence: TGTGCCAGTAGTCCCGACAGGTCCTACGAGCAGTACTTC. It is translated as CASSPDRSYEQYF.

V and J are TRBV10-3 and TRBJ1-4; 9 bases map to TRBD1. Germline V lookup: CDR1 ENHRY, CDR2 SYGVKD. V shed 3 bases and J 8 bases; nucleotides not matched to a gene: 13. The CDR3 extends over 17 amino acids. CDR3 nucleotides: TGTGCCATCAGTGACCCCTTTTTACAGGGGGCAATGGAAAAACTGTTTTTT. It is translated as CAISDPFLQGAMEKLFF.

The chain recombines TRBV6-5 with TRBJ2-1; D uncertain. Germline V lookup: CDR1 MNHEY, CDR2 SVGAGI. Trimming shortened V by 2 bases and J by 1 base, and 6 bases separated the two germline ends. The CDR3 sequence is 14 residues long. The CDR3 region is CASSYGRSYNEQFF. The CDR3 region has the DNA TGTGCCAGCAGTTACGGTAGATCCTACAATGAGCAGTTCTTC.

CDR3 sequence reads: CAISFRDSYEQYF. CDR3 nucleotides: TGTGCCATCAGTTTCCGGGACAGCTACGAGCAGTACTTC. The chain recombines TRBV10-3 with TRBJ2-7; TRBD1 aligns across 7 bases. Trimming removed 5 bases from V and 3 bases from J; junction bases left unmatched: 4. The CDR3 is made up of 13 amino acids. Germline CDR1 is ENHRY and CDR2 is SYGVKD.

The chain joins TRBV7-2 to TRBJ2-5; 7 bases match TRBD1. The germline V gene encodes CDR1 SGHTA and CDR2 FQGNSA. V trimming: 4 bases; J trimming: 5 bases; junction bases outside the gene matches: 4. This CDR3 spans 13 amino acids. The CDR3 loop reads CASSSGTVETQYF. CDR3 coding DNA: TGTGCCAGCAGCTCCGGGACAGTCGAGACCCAGTACTTC.

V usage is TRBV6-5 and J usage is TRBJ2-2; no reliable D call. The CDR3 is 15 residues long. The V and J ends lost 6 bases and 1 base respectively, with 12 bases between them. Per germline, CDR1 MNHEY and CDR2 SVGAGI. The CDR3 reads CASSRDARNTGELFF. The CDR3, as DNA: TGTGCCAGCAGCCGCGACGCTAGGAACACCGGGGAGCTGTTTTTT.

As DNA, the CDR3 is TGTGCCAGCAGTTATCGGGTGGGTGGCTACACCTTC. Its translation is CASSYRVGGYTF. V and J are TRBV6-2 or TRBV6-3 and TRBJ1-2; D gene unclear. Trimming stripped 3 bases from V and 7 bases from J, with 9 bases between. Germline values: CDR1 MNHEY, CDR2 SVGEGT. CDR3 size: 12 residues.

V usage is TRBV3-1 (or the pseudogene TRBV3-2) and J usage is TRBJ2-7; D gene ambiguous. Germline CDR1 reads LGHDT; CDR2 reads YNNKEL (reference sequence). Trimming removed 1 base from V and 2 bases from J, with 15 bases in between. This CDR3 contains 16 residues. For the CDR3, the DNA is TGTGCCAGCAGCCAAGTTAGACTCCCGCTAACCTACGAGCAGTACTTC. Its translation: CASSQVRLPLTYEQYF.

The CDR3 spells CASSLKAGQFF. DNA of the CDR3: TGTGCCAGCAGCTTAAAGGCAGGGCAGTTCTTC. This chain uses TRBV7-9 with TRBJ2-1, with D unclear. CDR1 is SEHNR, CDR2 FQNEAQ, per germline (reference sequence). The CDR3 is 11 amino acids. V was pared by 2 bases and J by 12 bases, with 8 bases between.

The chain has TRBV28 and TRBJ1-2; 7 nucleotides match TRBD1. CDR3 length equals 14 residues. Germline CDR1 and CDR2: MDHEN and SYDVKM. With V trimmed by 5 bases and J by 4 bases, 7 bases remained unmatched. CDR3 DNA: TGTGCCAGCAGTGGGGGACAGAGATTCTATGGCTACACCTTC. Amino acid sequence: CASSGGQRFYGYTF.

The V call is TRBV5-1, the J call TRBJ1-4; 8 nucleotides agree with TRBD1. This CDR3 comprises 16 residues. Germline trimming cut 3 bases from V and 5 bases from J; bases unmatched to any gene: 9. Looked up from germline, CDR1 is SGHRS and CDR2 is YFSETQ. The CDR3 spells CASSSNTGGKNEKLFF. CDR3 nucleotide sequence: TGCGCCAGCAGCTCGAATACAGGGGGTAAAAATGAAAAACTGTTTTTT. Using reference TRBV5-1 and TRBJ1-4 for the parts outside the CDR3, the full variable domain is KAGVTQTPRYLIKTRGQQVTLSCSPISGHRSVSWYQQTPGQGLQFLFEYFSETQRNKGNFPGRFSGRQFSNSRSEMNVSTLELGDSALYLCASSSNTGGKNEKLFFGSGTQLSVL.

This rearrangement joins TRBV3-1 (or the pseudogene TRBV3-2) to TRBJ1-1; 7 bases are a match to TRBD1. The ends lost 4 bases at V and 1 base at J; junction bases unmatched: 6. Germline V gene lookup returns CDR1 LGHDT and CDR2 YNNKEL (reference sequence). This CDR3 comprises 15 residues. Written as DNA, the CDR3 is TGTGCCAGCAGCCCTAGGGGACAGAGGAACACTGAAGCTTTCTTT. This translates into CASSPRGQRNTEAFF.

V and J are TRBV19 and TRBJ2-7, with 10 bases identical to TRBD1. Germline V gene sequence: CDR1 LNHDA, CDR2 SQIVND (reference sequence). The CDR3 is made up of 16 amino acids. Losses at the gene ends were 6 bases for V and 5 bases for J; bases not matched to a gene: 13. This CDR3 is CASRGMRDRGGDEQYF. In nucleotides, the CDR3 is TGTGCCAGTAGAGGCATGCGGGACAGGGGAGGGGACGAGCAGTACTTC.

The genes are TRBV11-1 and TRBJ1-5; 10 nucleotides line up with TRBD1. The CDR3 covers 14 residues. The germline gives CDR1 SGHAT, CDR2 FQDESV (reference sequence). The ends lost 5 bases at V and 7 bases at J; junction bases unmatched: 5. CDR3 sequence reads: CASSPTGGGQPQHF. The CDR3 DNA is TGTGCCAGCAGCCCGACAGGGGGCGGGCAGCCCCAGCATTTT.

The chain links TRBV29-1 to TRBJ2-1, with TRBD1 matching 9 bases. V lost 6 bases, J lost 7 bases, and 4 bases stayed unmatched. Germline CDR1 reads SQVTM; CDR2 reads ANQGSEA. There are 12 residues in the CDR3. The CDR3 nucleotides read TGCAGCGTCGCCGGGACAGGGAATGAGCAGTTCTTC. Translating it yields CSVAGTGNEQFF.

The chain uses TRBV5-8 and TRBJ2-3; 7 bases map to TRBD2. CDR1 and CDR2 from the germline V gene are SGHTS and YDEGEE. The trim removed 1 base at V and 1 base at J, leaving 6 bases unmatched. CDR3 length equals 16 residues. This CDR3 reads CASSLFHRGGTDTQYF. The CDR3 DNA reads TGTGCCAGCAGCTTGTTCCATCGGGGGGGCACAGATACGCAGTATTTT.

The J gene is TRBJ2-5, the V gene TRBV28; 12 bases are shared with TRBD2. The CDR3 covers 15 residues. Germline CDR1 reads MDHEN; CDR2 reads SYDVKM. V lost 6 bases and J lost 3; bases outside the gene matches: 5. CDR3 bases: TGTGCCAGCAGCTACCGGACTAGCGGGAAAGAGACCCAGTACTTC. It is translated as CASSYRTSGKETQYF.

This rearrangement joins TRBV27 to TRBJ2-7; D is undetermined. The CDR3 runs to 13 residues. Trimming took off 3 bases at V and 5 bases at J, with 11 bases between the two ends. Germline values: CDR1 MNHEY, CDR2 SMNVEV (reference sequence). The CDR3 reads CASSLRVGDEQYF. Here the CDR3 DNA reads TGTGCCAGCAGTTTGCGTGTCGGTGACGAGCAGTACTTC.